The TCR beta chain described here comes from a study of blood T cell repertoires in COVID-19. Study in general: Some COVID-19 samples were acute and others convalescent; all came from the United States, Italy and Spain. In each case, the material was cDNA or gDNA derived from T cells, B-cell-depleted T cells, or PBMCs.

Per the authors' pipeline: The authors estimated nucleated cell counts from reference gene primer amplification. TCRdb's table, derived via immunoSEQ multiplex PCR, lists solely in-frame clones and lacks some. The V and J calls and clone size are taken from that table; D and trimming were inferred from the DNA. Of about 59,000 clones listed, more than 85% are singletons. The V gene's germline CDR1 is MRHNA and CDR2 SNTAGT. CDR3 length: 15 residues. J lost 9 bases, V lost 4 bases, and 5 bases had no gene match. Sequencing was carried out using peripheral blood. The chain links TRBV6-4 to TRBJ1-6, with TRBD1 identical over 11 bases. The origin of this receptor is a man at least 80 years old in a cohort sampled during active COVID-19. The DNA of the CDR3 is TGTGCCAGCAGTGCGGGGACAGGGGGTAGTTCACCCCTCCACTTT. This encodes CASSAGTGGSSPLHF.